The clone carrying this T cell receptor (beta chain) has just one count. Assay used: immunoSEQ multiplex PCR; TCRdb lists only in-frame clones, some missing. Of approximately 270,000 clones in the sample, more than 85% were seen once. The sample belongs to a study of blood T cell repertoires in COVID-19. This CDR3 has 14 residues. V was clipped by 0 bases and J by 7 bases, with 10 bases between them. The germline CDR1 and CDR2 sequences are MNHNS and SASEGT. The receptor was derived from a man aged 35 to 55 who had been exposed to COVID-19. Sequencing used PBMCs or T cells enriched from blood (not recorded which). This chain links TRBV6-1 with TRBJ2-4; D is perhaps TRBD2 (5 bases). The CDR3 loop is CASSEALDPNIQYF. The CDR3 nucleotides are TGTGCCAGCAGTGAAGCACTAGATCCGAACATTCAGTACTTC.